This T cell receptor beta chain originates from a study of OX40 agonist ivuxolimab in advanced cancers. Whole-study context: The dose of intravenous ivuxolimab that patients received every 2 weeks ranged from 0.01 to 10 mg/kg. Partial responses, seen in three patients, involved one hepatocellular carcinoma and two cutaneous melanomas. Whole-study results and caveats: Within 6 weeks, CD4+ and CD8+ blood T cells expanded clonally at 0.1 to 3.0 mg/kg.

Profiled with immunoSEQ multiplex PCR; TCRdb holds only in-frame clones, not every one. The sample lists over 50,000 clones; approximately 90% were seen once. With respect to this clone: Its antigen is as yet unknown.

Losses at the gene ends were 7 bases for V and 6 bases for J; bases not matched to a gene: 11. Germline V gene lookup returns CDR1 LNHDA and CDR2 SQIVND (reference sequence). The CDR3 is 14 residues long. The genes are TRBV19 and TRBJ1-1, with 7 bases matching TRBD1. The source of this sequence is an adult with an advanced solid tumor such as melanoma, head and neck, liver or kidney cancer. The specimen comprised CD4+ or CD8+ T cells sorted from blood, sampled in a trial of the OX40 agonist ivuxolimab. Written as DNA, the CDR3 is TGTGCCAGTACCCTACAGGGGCTGGGGGCTGAAGCTTTCTTT. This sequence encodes CASTLQGLGAEAFF.